The following is a T cell receptor (beta chain) sequence with its context. These data come from a study of cytomegalovirus exposure and HLA in healthy donors. The primer mix had 60 Vbeta and 13 Jbeta primers. Original methodology: Counted up in a later analysis, unique TCR beta chains came to roughly 80 million, with around 10 million shared. The repertoire was sequenced with immunoSEQ multiplex PCR; TCRdb's copy has only in-frame clones and lacks some. V and J calls and clone size are given by that table; D and trimming were obtained from the DNA. This sample has about 120,000 clones, with over 75% found just once. Germline-derived CDR1 and CDR2 are LNHDA and SQIVND (reference sequence). V was pared by 7 bases and J by 6 bases, with 22 bases between. The CDR3 consists of 16 residues.

The chain uses TRBV19 and TRBJ1-5, with D perhaps matching TRBD1 (6 bases). The origin of this receptor is a woman between 18 and 30 years old in good health and CMV-seronegative. The sample comprised PBMCs. The CDR3 coding sequence is TGTGCCAGTACCCCGGGGAGCGGCAGGGGAGTTCAGCCCCAGCATTTT. It is translated as CASTPGSGRGVQPQHF.